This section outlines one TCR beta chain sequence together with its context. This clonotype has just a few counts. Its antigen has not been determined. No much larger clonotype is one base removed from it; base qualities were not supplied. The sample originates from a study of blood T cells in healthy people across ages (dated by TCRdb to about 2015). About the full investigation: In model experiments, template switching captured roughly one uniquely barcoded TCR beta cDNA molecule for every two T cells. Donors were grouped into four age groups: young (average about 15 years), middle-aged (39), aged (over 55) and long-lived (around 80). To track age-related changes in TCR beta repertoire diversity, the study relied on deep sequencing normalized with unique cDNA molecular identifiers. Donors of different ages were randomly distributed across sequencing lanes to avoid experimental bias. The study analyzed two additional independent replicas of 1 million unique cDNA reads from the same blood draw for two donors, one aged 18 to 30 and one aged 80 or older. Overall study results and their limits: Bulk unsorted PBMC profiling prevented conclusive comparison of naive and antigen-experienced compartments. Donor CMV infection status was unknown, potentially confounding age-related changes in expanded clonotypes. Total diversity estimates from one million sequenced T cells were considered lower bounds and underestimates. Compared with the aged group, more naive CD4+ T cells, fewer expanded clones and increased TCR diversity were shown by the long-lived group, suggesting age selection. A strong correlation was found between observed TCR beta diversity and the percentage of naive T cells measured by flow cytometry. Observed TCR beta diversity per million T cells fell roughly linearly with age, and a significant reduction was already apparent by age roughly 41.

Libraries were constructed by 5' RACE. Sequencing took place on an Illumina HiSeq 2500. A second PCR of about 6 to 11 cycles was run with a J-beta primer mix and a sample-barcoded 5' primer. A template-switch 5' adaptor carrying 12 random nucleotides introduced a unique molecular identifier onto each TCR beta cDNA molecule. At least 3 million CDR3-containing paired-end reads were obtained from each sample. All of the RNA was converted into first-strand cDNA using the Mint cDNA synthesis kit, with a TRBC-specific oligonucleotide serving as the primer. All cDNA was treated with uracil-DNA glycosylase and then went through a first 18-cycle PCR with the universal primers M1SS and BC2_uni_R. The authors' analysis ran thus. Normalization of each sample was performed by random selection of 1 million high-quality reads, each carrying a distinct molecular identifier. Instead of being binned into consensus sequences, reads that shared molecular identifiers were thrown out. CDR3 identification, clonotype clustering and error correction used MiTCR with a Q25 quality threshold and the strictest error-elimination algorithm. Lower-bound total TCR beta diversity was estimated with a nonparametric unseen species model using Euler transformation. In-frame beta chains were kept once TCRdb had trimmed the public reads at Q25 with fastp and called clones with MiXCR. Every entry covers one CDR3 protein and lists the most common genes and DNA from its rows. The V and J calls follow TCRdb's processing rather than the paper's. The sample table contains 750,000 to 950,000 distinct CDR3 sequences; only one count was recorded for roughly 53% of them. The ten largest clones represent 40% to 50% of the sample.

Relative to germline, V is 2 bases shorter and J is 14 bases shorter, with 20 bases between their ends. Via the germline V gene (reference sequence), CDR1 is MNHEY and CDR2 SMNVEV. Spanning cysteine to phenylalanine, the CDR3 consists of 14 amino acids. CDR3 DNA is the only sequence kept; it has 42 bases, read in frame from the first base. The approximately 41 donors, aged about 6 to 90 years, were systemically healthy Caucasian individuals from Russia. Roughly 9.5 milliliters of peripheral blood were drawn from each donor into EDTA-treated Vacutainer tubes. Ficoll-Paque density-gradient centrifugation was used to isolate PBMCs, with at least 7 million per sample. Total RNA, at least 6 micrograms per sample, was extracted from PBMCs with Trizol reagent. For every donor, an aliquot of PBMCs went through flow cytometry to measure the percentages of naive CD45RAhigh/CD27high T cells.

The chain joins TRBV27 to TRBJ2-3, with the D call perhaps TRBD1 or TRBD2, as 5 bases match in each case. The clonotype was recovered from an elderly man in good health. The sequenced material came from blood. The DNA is TGTGCCAGCAGTTTAAGAGGGGCTTACAGATACGCGTATTTT. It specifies CASSLRGAYRYAYF.